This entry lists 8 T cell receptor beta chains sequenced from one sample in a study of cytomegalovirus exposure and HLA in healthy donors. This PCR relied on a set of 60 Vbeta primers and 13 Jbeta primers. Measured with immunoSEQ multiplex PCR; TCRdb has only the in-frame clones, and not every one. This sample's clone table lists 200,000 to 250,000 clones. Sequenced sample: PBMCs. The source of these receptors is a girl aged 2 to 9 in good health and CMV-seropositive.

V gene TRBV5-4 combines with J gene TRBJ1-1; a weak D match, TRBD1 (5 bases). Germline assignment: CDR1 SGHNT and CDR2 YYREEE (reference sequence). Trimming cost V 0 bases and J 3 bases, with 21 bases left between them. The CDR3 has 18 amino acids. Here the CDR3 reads CASSLGVNGGKNHTEAFF. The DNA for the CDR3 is TGTGCCAGCAGCTTGGGGGTGAATGGGGGGAAGAACCACACTGAAGCTTTCTTT.

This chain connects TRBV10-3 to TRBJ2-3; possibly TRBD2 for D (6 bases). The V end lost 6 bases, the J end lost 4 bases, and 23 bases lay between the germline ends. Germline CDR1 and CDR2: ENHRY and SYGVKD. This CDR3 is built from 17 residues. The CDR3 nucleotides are TGTGCCATCAGGGGTTATTTAGCGGATAAGAACCCAGATACGCAGTATTTT. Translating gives CAIRGYLADKNPDTQYF.

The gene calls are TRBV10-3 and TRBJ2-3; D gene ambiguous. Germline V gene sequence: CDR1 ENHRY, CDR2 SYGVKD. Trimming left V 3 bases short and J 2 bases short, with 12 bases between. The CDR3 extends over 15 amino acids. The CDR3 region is CAISDETVLTDTQYF. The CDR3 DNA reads TGTGCCATCAGTGACGAAACGGTCCTCACAGATACGCAGTATTTT.

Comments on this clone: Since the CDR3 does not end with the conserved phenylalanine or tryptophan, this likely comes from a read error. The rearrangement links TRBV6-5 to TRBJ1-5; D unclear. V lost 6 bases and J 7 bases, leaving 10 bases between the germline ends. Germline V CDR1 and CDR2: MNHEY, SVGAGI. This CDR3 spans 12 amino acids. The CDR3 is CASRSMGQPQHS. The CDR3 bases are TGTGCCAGCAGATCGATGGGCCAGCCCCAGCATTCT.

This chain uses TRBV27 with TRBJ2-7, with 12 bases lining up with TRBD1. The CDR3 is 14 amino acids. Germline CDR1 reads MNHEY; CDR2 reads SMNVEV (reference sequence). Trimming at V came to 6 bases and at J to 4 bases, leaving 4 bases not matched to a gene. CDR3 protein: CASRGTGGSYEQYF. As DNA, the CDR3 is TGTGCCAGCAGAGGGACAGGGGGCTCGTACGAGCAGTACTTC.

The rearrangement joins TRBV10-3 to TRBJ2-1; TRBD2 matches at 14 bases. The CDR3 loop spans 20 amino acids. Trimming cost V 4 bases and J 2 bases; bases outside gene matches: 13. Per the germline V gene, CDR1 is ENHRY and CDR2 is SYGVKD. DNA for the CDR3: TGTGCCATCAGTGGGGTCGGCGGACTAGCGGGAGGAGGGACCTACAATGAGCAGTTCTTC. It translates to CAISGVGGLAGGGTYNEQFF.

The CDR3 loop is CASRRPGQSNYGYTF. The CDR3 DNA reads TGTGCCAGTAGACGACCGGGACAATCAAACTATGGCTACACCTTC. This chain links TRBV19 with TRBJ1-2; D is perhaps TRBD1 (6 bases). V lost 6 bases to trimming and J lost 2 bases, with 16 bases between them. Germline values: CDR1 LNHDA, CDR2 SQIVND (reference sequence). The CDR3 is 15 amino acids.

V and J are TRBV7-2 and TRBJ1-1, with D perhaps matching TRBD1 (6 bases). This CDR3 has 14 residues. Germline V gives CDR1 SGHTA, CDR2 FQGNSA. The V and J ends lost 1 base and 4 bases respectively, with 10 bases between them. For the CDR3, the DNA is TGTGCCAGCAGCTTAGGTTTGGGGGCCACTGAAGCTTTCTTT. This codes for CASSLGLGATEAFF.